This T cell receptor beta chain was recorded in a study of post-analysis software for immune sequencing data (dated by TCRdb to about 2015). About the investigation overall: Relapsing-remitting, secondary progressive and progressive-relapsing multiple sclerosis were recorded as disease courses, and subtype annotation was lacking for some patients. A subset of samples was prepared in parallel using single-end sample barcoding, then pooled and co-amplified after Illumina adapter ligation. The patient repertoires were compared against approximately ten previously published healthy control repertoires obtained from donors aged 6 to 25 years. The research as a whole found: When samples were clustered directly using the F measure, samples prepared in the same batch co-clustered strongly, which prompted a batch-effect correction. Significantly lower normalized Chao1 diversity was found in multiple sclerosis patients than in controls, suggesting substantial peripheral T-cell clonal expansion. The control group was slightly older than the multiple sclerosis patient group. Several TRBV segments, including TRBV5-6, TRBV5-1 and TRBV20-1, were significantly more frequent in patients than controls.

Regarding this clonotype: Its antigen is still unknown. No much larger clone exists at a distance of one base, and base qualities are not known.

The CDR3 sequence holds 15 residues, the cysteine and phenylalanine included. Only the CDR3 portion is preserved as DNA: 45 bases, with reading frame beginning at the first base. The germline V gene encodes CDR1 LNHDA and CDR2 SQIVND (reference sequence). The trim is 3 bases for V and 3 bases for J, with a gap of 14 bases between the germline ends. Preparation of the library involved PCR. Sequencing was carried out with an Illumina HiSeq 2500. To reduce PCR and sequencing biases, unique molecular identifiers were built into the TCR beta cDNA libraries. Roughly 500,000 cDNA molecules were obtained for every 1 to 10 million input T cells, so each molecule roughly corresponded to one T cell. Patient libraries were prepared and sequenced with the same protocol used for the earlier healthy control dataset. Samples belonging to the same batch were prepared together, multiplexed and sequenced on a shared HiSeq lane. The authors' analysis ran thus. Raw barcoded reads were processed with MIGEC, and single-read molecular identifier groups were discarded before consensus assembly and CDR3 extraction. Clonotype tables were post-analysed with VDJtools, and diversity was normalized by down-sampling all datasets to the smallest sample size. Repertoire overlap clustering matched CDR3 amino acid but not nucleotide sequences to correct batch-related cross-sample contamination. In-frame beta chains were kept once TCRdb had trimmed the public reads at Q25 with fastp and called clones with MiXCR. Rows are unified per CDR3 protein, each entry keeping the most common DNA and genes. The V and J calls, along with clone size, are taken from TCRdb and not from the paper's own processing. The table for this sample lists 600,000 to 750,000 distinct CDR3 sequences; more than 50% of them were counted only once. Clones ranked in the top ten supply about 10% of the sample.

To demonstrate the VDJtools post-analysis software, TCR beta repertoires were profiled from the peripheral blood of about a dozen young patients with multiple sclerosis. The multiple sclerosis patients were children and adolescents ranging in age from roughly 6 to 15 years. Sequencing was performed on blood. The chain uses TRBV19 and TRBJ1-2; the D gene is unclear. This clonotype originated in a girl aged 2-10 years with multiple sclerosis. The CDR3 sequence is CASSISGIYHYGYTF. The nucleotide sequence reads as follows: TGTGCCAGTAGTATTAGCGGGATCTACCACTATGGCTACACCTTC.